The clone carrying this T cell receptor beta chain was picked up many times. Its specificity is not known. The source of the sample is a study of molecular identifiers for immune sequencing clone quantification. Notes on the study in general: In naive cells, under 1% of molecules belonged to clones above 20 RNA copies, against over 99% in effector cells.

V dropped 2 bases and J dropped 6 bases, with 17 bases sitting between them. The length of the CDR3 is 16 residues. Bulk TCR libraries used previously described methods and listed TCR primers. Via MiXCR, TCRdb re-called the PCR reads, giving one row per CDR3 protein. The sample lists hundreds of thousands of distinct CDR3 sequences; approximately 24% were seen once. Sorting was used to obtain naive CD8 T cells (CD8+CD4-CCR7+CD45RA+). This receptor was obtained from a human donor in good health. Some libraries in this study had Jurkat cell RNA spiked in. This sequence joins TRBV12-3 or TRBV12-4 and TRBJ1-5; D gene uncertain. Source material: naive CD8+ T cells from blood, with Jurkat cell RNA spiked in. Subset indicated: FACS-sorted CD8+CD4-CCR7+CD45RA+ naive T cells. The CDR3 coding sequence is TGTGCCAGCAGTTTAAGCGGCGGTTTCATGGGTCAGCCCCAGCATTTT. It encodes CASSLSGGFMGQPQHF.